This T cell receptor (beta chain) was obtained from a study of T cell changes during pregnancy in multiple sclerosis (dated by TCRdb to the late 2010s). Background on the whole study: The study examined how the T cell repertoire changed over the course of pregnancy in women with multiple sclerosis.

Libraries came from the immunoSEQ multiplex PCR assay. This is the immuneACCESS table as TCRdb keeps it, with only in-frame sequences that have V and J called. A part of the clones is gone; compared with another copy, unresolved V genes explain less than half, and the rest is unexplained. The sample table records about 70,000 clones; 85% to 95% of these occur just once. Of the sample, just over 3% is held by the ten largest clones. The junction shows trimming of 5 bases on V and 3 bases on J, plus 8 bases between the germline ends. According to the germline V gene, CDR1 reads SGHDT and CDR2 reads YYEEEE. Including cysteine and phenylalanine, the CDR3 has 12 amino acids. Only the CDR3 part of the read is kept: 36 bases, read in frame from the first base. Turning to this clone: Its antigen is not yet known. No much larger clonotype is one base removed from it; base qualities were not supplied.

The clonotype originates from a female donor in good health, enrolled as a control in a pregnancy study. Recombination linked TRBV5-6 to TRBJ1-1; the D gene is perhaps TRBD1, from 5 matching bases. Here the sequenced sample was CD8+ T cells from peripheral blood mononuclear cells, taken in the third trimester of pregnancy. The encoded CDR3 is CASSLQDTEAFF. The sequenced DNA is TGTGCCAGCAGTTTACAGGACACTGAAGCTTTCTTT.